The 25 T cell receptor beta chains listed next were all sequenced from one sample in a study of neurological immune-mediated disorders. TCRdb re-derived calls from the 5' RACE reads in MiXCR, one entry per CDR3 protein. The sample lists 55,000 to 65,000 distinct CDR3 sequences, 3.5% seen once, with under 4% in the top ten. The sample taken for sequencing was PBMCs. The receptors derive from a woman in her thirties with multiple sclerosis.

Regarding this clonotype: This may be a read error: a much more frequent sequence differs by one nucleotide. V and J are TRBV20-1 and TRBJ2-1; TRBD2 is a possible D gene (5 bases). CDR3 length: 15 residues. Trimming took off 1 base at V and 4 bases at J, with 14 bases between the two ends. Germline CDR1 is DFQATT and CDR2 is SNEGSKA (reference sequence). CDR3 in DNA: TGCAGTGCTAGAGTCGAGGGCATTGGGTACAATGAGCAGTTCTTC. Translating gives CSARVEGIGYNEQFF.

This clonotype was seen at least ten times. This chain uses TRBV7-7 with TRBJ2-7; TRBD2 matches 7 bases. The junction had 12 bases not matched to a gene; V was cut back by 11 bases and J by 5 bases. The CDR3 is made up of 13 amino acids. Germline lookup yields CDR1 SSHAT and CDR2 FNYEAQ (reference sequence). CDR3 in amino acids: CAPSLGGRNEQYF. The CDR3 DNA reads as TGTGCCCCCTCCCTCGGGGGGAGGAACGAGCAGTACTTC. Variable domain in full (rest from reference TRBV7-7 and TRBJ2-7): GAGVSQSPRYKVTKRGQDVTLRCDPISSHATLYWYQQALGQGPEFLTYFNYEAQPDKSGLPSDRFSAERPEGSISTLTIQRTEQRDSAMYRCAPSLGGRNEQYFGPGTRLTVT.

This clonotype came up many times. The gene calls are TRBV7-6 and TRBJ2-2, with D perhaps given as TRBD1 or TRBD2 (5 bases each). CDR1 and CDR2 (germline): SGHVS, FNYEAQ. Trimming shortened V by 6 bases and J by 0 bases, and 11 bases separated the two germline ends. The CDR3 is 15 amino acids. Here the CDR3 DNA reads TGTGCCAGCAGGGGCCTGGGGGCGAACACCGGGGAGCTGTTTTTT. As protein: CASRGLGANTGELFF.

This clonotype was counted many times. One end of the junction varies from germline; a read error may be responsible. The chain recombines TRBV3-1 with TRBJ1-6, with a tentative D call TRBD1 (6 bases). The V gene's germline CDR1 is LGHDT and CDR2 YNNKEL (reference sequence). The CDR3 spans 14 residues. The CDR3 nucleotides are TGTGCCAGCAGCCAAAAGGGGGGGAATTCACCCCTCAACTTT. Translation gives CASSQKGGNSPLNF.

This clonotype was seen at least ten times. The chain recombines TRBV6-2 or TRBV6-3 with TRBJ2-5; D uncertain. Deletions cut 2 bases from V and 3 bases from J, with 16 bases between. The CDR3 length is 16 residues. The germline V gene has CDR1 MNHEY and CDR2 SVGEGT. The CDR3 loop reads CASSYARQVGKETQYF. CDR3 nucleotide sequence: TGTGCCAGCAGTTACGCTCGGCAGGTCGGAAAAGAGACCCAGTACTTC.

This clonotype occurred many times. The chain couples TRBV6-2 or TRBV6-3 to TRBJ2-7, with TRBD1 as a possible D gene (5 bases). V was shortened by 0 bases and J by 5 bases, with 17 bases between the two germline ends. CDR1 is MNHEY and CDR2 is SVGEGT in the germline V gene. The CDR3 consists of 16 residues. This chain's CDR3 is CASSYSREDQGDEQYF. The CDR3 nucleotides read TGTGCCAGCAGTTACTCCAGAGAAGATCAGGGCGACGAGCAGTACTTC.

This clonotype occurred many times. The chain recombines TRBV6-6 with TRBJ2-7; 8 bases fit TRBD1. CDR1 and CDR2 (germline): MNHNY, SVGAGI (reference sequence). CDR3 length equals 12 residues. Losses at the gene ends were 8 bases for V and 3 bases for J; bases not matched to a gene: 3. The CDR3 DNA reads TGTGCCAGCCAGGGGGCTGGCTACGAGCAGTACTTC. Its translation: CASQGAGYEQYF.

This clonotype showed up many times. Since a much larger clone is just one base distant, this may be a read error. The V gene is TRBV7-8, the J gene TRBJ2-1; 7 nucleotides match TRBD2. V lost 1 base to trimming and J lost 2 bases; unmatched junction nucleotides: 5. Per germline, CDR1 SGHVS and CDR2 FQNEAQ. The CDR3 sequence is 16 residues long. The CDR3 sequence is CASSLGEGETYNEQFF. The CDR3 region has the DNA TGTGCCAGCAGCTTAGGGGAGGGTGAAACCTACAATGAGCAGTTCTTC. Together with reference TRBV7-8 and TRBJ2-1, the CDR3 gives the full variable domain: GAGVSQSPRYKVAKRGQDVALRCDPISGHVSLFWYQQALGQGPEFLTYFQNEAQLDKSGLPSDRFFAERPEGSVSTLKIQRTQQEDSAVYLCASSLGEGETYNEQFFGPGTRLTVL.

Only a few counts were recorded for this clonotype. Possible read error: a much larger clone is one base away. V and J are TRBV11-2 and TRBJ1-5; a possible D gene is TRBD1 (5 bases). The CDR3 runs 15 residues. Germline loops: CDR1 SGHAT, CDR2 FQNNGV. Between the trimmed V and J ends, which lost 1 base and 3 bases, there was a span of 10 bases. CDR3 nucleotide sequence: TGTGCCAGCAGCTTAGCTCCAGGGAACAATCAGCCCCAGCATTTT. Its protein is CASSLAPGNNQPQHF.

The chain uses TRBV7-9 and TRBJ2-1; 12 positions agree with TRBD2. The CDR3 consists of 19 residues. The germline gives CDR1 SEHNR, CDR2 FQNEAQ (reference sequence). The ends lost 1 base at V and 7 bases at J; junction bases unmatched: 14. The CDR3 sequence is CASSLVSFLSGTSGNEQFF. The CDR3 DNA is TGTGCCAGCAGCTTAGTCTCCTTTCTTTCCGGGACTAGCGGGAATGAGCAGTTCTTC.

Ten or more counts support this clonotype. The chain employs TRBV20-1 and TRBJ1-5; D gene uncertain. The CDR3 sequence is 14 residues long. V dropped 2 bases and J dropped 0 bases, with 8 bases sitting between them. CDR1 and CDR2 from the germline V gene are DFQATT and SNEGSKA (reference sequence). The CDR3 DNA follows: TGCAGTGCTAGAAGTATGGATAGCAATCAGCCCCAGCATTTT. Encoded protein: CSARSMDSNQPQHF.

This clonotype was seen at least ten times. The chain is built from TRBV15 and TRBJ2-1; D is ambiguous. V gave up 2 bases and J gave up 4 bases, with 12 bases separating them. Germline V gives CDR1 LNHNV, CDR2 YYDKDF (reference sequence). There are 15 residues in the CDR3. CDR3 in amino acids: CATSRSHVGYNEQFF. The CDR3 DNA reads TGTGCCACCAGCAGATCCCACGTGGGGTACAATGAGCAGTTCTTC.

This clonotype was seen many times. The chain couples TRBV5-1 to TRBJ1-2, with D uncertain. The CDR3 length is 13 residues. CDR1 and CDR2 from the germline V gene are SGHRS and YFSETQ. V dropped 4 bases and J dropped 5 bases, with 12 bases sitting between them. The CDR3 DNA sequence: TGCGCCAGCAGCCGGGGTCCGATTTATGGCTACACCTTC. The encoded protein is CASSRGPIYGYTF.

The table lists this clonotype with many counts. V usage is TRBV12-3 or TRBV12-4 and J usage is TRBJ2-1; TRBD2 matches 7 bases. V dropped 6 bases and J dropped 2; count of bases not matched to a gene: 4. This CDR3 is 14 amino acids long. The CDR3 DNA reads TGTGCCAGCAGCGAGCGGGGCGCCTACAATGAGCAGTTCTTC. This gives the protein CASSERGAYNEQFF.

Ten or more counts support this clonotype. The chain recombines TRBV7-8 with TRBJ2-5, with TRBD1 as a possible D gene (7 bases). The CDR3 consists of 16 residues. Germline V gene data show CDR1 as SGHVS and CDR2 as FQNEAQ. Trimming took off 1 base at V and 5 bases at J, with 17 bases between the two ends. The CDR3 region is CASSLVGRGVEETQYF. In DNA, the CDR3 is TGTGCCAGCAGCTTAGTTGGCAGGGGGGTTGAGGAGACCCAGTACTTC.

This clonotype was counted many times. CDR3 amino acids: CSAFPRGVGDTQYF. CDR3 sequence (DNA): TGCAGTGCTTTTCCCCGGGGGGTTGGAGATACGCAGTATTTT. The rearrangement uses TRBV20-1 and TRBJ2-3; 7 positions agree with TRBD2. The CDR3 spans 14 residues. Germline assignment: CDR1 DFQATT and CDR2 SNEGSKA (reference sequence). Unmatched junction bases numbered 10, after V lost 5 bases and J lost 5 bases.

About this clonotype: This sequence may be a read error, since a much larger clone differs from it by one base. The V and J genes are TRBV5-1 and TRBJ2-1; maybe TRBD2 (6 bases). V was clipped by 4 bases and J by 7 bases, with 15 bases between them. This CDR3 comprises 14 residues. Germline assignment: CDR1 SGHRS and CDR2 YFSETQ. CDR3: CASSAGIAINEQFF. The CDR3 nucleotides read TGCGCCAGCAGCGCGGGAATAGCTATAAATGAGCAGTTCTTC. The full variable domain, its missing parts supplied by reference TRBV5-1 and TRBJ2-1, is KAGVTQTPRYLIKTRGQQVTLSCSPISGHRSVSWYQQTPGQGLQFLFEYFSETQRNKGNFPGRFSGRQFSNSRSEMNVSTLELGDSALYLCASSAGIAINEQFFGPGTRLTVL.

This clonotype was counted ten times or more. The chain recombines TRBV7-2 with TRBJ1-1; 7 positions agree with TRBD1. Germline-derived CDR1 and CDR2 are SGHTA and FQGNSA. V shed 0 bases and J 4 bases; nucleotides not matched to a gene: 8. This CDR3 is built from 16 residues. Here the CDR3 DNA reads TGTGCCAGCAGCTTAGCGCGGGGCAGGGGGTCCACTGAAGCTTTCTTT. Translating it yields CASSLARGRGSTEAFF.

The V gene is TRBV20-1, the J gene TRBJ2-1; no firm D call. Germline-derived CDR1 and CDR2 are DFQATT and SNEGSKA (reference sequence). The CDR3 has 11 amino acids. Trimming left V 6 bases short and J 10 bases short, with 13 bases between. CDR3 bases: TGCAGTGCCCCGGCCTTCGGGGAGCAGTTCTTC. It codes for CSAPAFGEQFF.

This clonotype was counted at least ten times. This chain joins TRBV28 and TRBJ2-7, with D uncertain. The CDR3 extends over 12 amino acids. Trimming cost V 5 bases and J 7 bases, with 12 bases left between them. Germline CDR1 MDHEN, CDR2 SYDVKM. The chain's CDR3 is CASSPQEWEQYF. The CDR3 DNA reads as TGTGCCAGCAGTCCCCAAGAATGGGAGCAGTACTTC.

This clonotype was detected ten times or more. The CDR3 DNA reads as TGTGCCAGCAGCCGCGAGCGGGAGGACAACGAGCAGTACTTC. Translated, it gives CASSREREDNEQYF. The chain couples TRBV5-5 to TRBJ2-7; 9 bases map to TRBD2. V lost 4 bases and J lost 5; bases outside the gene matches: 7. Germline V gives CDR1 SGHKS, CDR2 YYEKEE (reference sequence). The CDR3 is 14 residues long.

This clonotype was observed many times. The chain recombines TRBV28 with TRBJ2-2, with TRBD2 identical over 15 bases. This CDR3 is 17 amino acids long. Germline CDR1 is MDHEN and CDR2 is SYDVKM. V lost 5 bases to trimming and J lost 4 bases; unmatched junction nucleotides: 5. The CDR3: CASSPGTSGRLTGELFF. Written as DNA, the CDR3 is TGTGCCAGCAGTCCTGGGACTAGCGGGAGGCTCACCGGGGAGCTGTTTTTT.

This clonotype came up many times. V is TRBV7-9 and J is TRBJ2-5; D is unclear. The germline V gene has CDR1 SEHNR and CDR2 FQNEAQ (reference sequence). V was trimmed by 2 bases and J by 5 bases, leaving 15 bases between them. CDR3 length: 15 residues. CDR3 loop: CASSLSLRRGETQYF. The CDR3 nucleotides are TGTGCCAGCAGCTTAAGTCTCCGGCGTGGGGAGACCCAGTACTTC.

This clonotype was observed many times. CDR3 protein: CASSPVGAGELFF. As DNA, the CDR3 is TGTGCCAGCAGCCCCGTCGGGGCCGGGGAGCTGTTTTTT. The chain is built from TRBV7-2 and TRBJ2-2, with a possible D match to TRBD2 (5 bases). The CDR3 has 13 amino acids. Germline CDR1 reads SGHTA; CDR2 reads FQGNSA. V was shortened by 5 bases and J by 6 bases, with 10 bases between the two germline ends.

This clonotype was seen at least ten times. This chain uses TRBV25-1 with TRBJ2-3; D call uncertain. Germline CDR1 MGHDK, CDR2 SYGVNS. The CDR3 runs to 14 residues. Trimming pared 3 bases from V and 6 bases from J, leaving 13 bases between. Written as DNA, the CDR3 is TGTGCCAGCAGTGAGCTAACCCCTTCTGATACGCAGTATTTT. This gives the protein CASSELTPSDTQYF.